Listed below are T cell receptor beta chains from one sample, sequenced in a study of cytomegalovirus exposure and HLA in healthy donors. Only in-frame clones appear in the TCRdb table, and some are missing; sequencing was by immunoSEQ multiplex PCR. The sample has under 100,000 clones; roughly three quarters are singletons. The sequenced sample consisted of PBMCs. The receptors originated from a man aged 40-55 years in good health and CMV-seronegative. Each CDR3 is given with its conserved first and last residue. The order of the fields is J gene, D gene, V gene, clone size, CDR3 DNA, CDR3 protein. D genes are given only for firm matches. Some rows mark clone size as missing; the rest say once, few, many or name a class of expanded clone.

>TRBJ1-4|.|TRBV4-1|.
TGCGCCAGCAGCCAAGTCCTTCTCCCTAATGAAAAACTGTTTTTT
CASSQVLLPNEKLFF
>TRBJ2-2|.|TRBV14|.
TGTGCCAGCAGCCAAGTCAGGGGAGGGGCCGGGGAGCTGTTTTTT
CASSQVRGGAGELFF
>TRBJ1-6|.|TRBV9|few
TGTGCCAGCAGCCCTACCGGGACATTTGCTTCACCCCTCCACTTT
CASSPTGTFASPLHF
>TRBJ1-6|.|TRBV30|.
TGTGCCTGGAGCGTTCTAACGAAACCCCTCCACTTT
CAWSVLTKPLHF
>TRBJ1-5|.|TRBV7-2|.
TGTGCCAGCAGCCCGGACGGGGGAGGGCAGCCCCAGCATTTT
CASSPDGGGQPQHF
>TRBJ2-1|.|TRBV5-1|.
TGCGCCAGCAGCCCCCGGACAGCCTCCTACAATGAGCAGTTCTTC
CASSPRTASYNEQFF
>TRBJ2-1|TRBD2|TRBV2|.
TGTGCCAGCAGTGTGGAAGGGACTAGCGGGAATTACAATGAGCAGTTCTTC
CASSVEGTSGNYNEQFF
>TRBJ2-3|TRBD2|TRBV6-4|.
TGTGCCAGCAGCCCTTTAGCGGGGGGGACAGATACGCAGTATTTT
CASSPLAGGTDTQYF
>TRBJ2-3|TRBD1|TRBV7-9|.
TGTTCCAGCAGTTACTCGCCGGACAGGCCCCTGGCTACGCAGTATTTT
CSSSYSPDRPLATQYF
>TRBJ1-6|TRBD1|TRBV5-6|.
TGTGCCAGCAGCTTCTATCAGGGGGCTTCACCCCTCCACTTT
CASSFYQGASPLHF
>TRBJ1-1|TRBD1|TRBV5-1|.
TGCGCCAGCAGCGCGACAGGGGCCCTGAACACTGAAGCTTTCTTT
CASSATGALNTEAFF
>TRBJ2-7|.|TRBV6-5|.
TGTGCCAGCAGTTACTCGGGCAGCTACGAGCAGTACTTC
CASSYSGSYEQYF
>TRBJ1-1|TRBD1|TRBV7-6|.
TGTGCCAGCAGCTACAGGGGGCGTACTGAAGCTTTCTTT
CASSYRGRTEAFF
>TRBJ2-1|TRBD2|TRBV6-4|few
TGTGCCACCGGGGGGGGCGGCAGCTCCTACAATGAGCAGTTCTTC
CATGGGGSSYNEQFF
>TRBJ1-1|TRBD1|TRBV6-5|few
TGTGCCAGCAGCGACAGGGGAGGGACTGAAGCTTTCTTT
CASSDRGGTEAFF
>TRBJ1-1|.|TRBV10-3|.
TGTGCCATCAGTGAGTCGCTAATAATGAGGAGGGAGCGGAGCACTGAAGCTTTCTTT
CAISESLIMRRERSTEAFF
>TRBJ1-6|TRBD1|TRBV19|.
TGTGCCAGCCGAGACTCGGGACAGGGGATTTCACCCCTCCACTTT
CASRDSGQGISPLHF
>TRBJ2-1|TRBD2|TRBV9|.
TGTGCCAGCAGCGTAGGCGGGGGGGCCCTCAATGAGCAGTTCTTC
CASSVGGGALNEQFF
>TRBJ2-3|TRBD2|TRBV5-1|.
TGCGCCAGCAGCTTGTATGGGGGGGGAAATACGCAGTATTTT
CASSLYGGGNTQYF
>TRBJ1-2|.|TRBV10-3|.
TGTGCCATCAGTGACAGGGGTGGATATGGCTACACCTTC
CAISDRGGYGYTF